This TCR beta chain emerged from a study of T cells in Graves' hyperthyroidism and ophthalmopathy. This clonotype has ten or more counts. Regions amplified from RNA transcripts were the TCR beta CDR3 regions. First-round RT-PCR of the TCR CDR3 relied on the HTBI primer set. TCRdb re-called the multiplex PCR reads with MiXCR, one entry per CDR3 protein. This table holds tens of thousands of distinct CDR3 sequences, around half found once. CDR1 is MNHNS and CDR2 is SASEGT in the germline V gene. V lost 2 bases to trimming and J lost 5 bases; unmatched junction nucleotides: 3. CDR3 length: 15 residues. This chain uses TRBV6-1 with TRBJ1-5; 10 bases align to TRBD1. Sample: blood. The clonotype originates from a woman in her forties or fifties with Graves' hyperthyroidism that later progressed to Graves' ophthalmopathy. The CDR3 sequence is CASSERQGAYQPQHF. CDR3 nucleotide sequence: TGTGCCAGCAGTGAAAGACAGGGGGCGTATCAGCCCCAGCATTTT.